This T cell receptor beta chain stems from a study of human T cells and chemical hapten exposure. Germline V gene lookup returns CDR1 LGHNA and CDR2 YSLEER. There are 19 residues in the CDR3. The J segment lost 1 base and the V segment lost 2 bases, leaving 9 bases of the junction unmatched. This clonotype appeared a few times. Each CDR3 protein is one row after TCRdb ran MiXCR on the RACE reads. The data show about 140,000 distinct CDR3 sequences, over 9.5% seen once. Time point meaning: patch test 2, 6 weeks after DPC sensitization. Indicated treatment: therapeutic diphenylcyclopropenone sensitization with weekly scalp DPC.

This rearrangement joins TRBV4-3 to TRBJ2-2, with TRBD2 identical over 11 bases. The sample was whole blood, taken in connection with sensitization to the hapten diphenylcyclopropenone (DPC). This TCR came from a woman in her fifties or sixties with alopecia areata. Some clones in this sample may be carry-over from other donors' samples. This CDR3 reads CASSQWGTGTSGNTGELFF. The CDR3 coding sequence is TGCGCCAGCAGCCAATGGGGGACCGGGACTAGCGGGAACACCGGGGAGCTGTTTTTT.